Many counts were recorded for the clone carrying this T cell receptor (beta chain). The antigen remains unidentified. This sample was included in a study of T-cell reconstitution after alpha-beta-depleted transplantation in children. Unique molecular identifiers tagged the TCRbeta library. TCRdb re-called the PCR reads through MiXCR, storing one row per CDR3 protein. The sample carries tens of thousands of distinct CDR3 sequences, about 5.7% recorded once. Overall study findings and caveats: Expanded graft clones, several hundred of them, were reportedly the source of alpha-beta T cells about two months after transplant. The authors attributed T-cell counts and diversity one year after transplant mostly to newly produced T cells. Certain patients had high TCRbeta diversity at day 60, and it came from recipient T cells and thymic progenitors that survived.

CDR1 and CDR2 from the germline V gene are ENHRY and SYGVKD. The V end lost 5 bases, the J end lost 5 bases, and 18 bases lay between the germline ends. This CDR3 spans 15 amino acids. The chain recombines TRBV10-3 with TRBJ2-5; D possibly corresponds to TRBD2 (5 bases). The TCR was taken from a female patient aged 2 to 10 who had a stem cell transplant for aplastic anemia, so the T cells may come from the graft donor. The starting material was PBMCs, mostly from graft donor cells, obtained 60 days after TCRalphabeta/CD19-depleted stem cell transplant. This CDR3 reads CAISPSWARRETQYF. The CDR3 DNA follows: TGTGCCATCAGTCCCAGCTGGGCTAGGAGGGAGACCCAGTACTTC.